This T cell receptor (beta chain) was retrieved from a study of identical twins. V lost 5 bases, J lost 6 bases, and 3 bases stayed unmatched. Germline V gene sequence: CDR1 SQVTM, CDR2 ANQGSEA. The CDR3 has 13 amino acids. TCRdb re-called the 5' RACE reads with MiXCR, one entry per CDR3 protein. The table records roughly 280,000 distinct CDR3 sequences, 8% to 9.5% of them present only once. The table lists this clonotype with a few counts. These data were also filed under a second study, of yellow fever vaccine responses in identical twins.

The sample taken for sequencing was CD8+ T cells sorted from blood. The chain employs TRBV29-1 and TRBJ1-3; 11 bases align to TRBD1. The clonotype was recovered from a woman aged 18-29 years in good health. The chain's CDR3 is CSVWGQGENTIYF. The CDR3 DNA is TGCAGCGTTTGGGGACAGGGGGAAAACACCATATATTTT.